These 14 T cell receptor beta chains share one sample of origin, sequenced in a study of CD8+CD57+ T cells in acquired aplastic anemia listed by TCRdb under 2018. Sequencing instrument: Illumina HiSeq 2000. Genomic DNA was used as template for profiling of TCR beta VDJ combinations and CDR3 sequences. The public reads were reanalyzed by TCRdb: fastp trimming at Q25, MiXCR alignment, in-frame beta chains only. Each CDR3 protein appears once, grouped with its most common genes and DNA. This sample lists some 190,000 distinct CDR3 sequences; approximately 50% were detected once. The top ten clones comprise 16% of the sample. Sequenced sample: sorted CD4+, CD8+, or CD8+CD57+ T cells (not recorded which) from PBMCs. The receptors here all came from a human donor in good health, serving as a control.

On this clonotype: The conserved final phenylalanine or tryptophan is absent from the CDR3, which likely points to a read error. The chain employs TRBV11-2 and TRBJ1-4; 10 nucleotides agree with TRBD1. The V gene's germline CDR1 is SGHAT and CDR2 FQNNGV. This CDR3 region has 17 residues. The CDR3: CAGSKSPGQGFNEKLFL. Here the CDR3 DNA reads TGTGCCGGCAGCAAATCCCCGGGACAGGGGTTTAATGAAAAACTGTTTCTT.

The chain recombines TRBV19 with TRBJ1-1, with D uncertain. The CDR3 covers 12 residues. Trimming shortened V by 7 bases and J by 7 bases, and 13 bases separated the two germline ends. The germline V gene encodes CDR1 LNHDA and CDR2 SQIVND (reference sequence). The CDR3 nucleotides read TGTGCCAGTACCGAGGACGGACTTGAAGCTTTCTTT. This codes for CASTEDGLEAFF.

In regard to this clonotype: Relative to the germline gene, one junction end is altered; a read error may explain this. The chain has TRBV10-3 and TRBJ2-2; D remains ambiguous. Germline-derived CDR1 and CDR2 are ENHRY and SYGVKD. CDR3 length equals 12 residues. The CDR3 reads CASSYRPGELFF. The CDR3 coding sequence is TGTGCCAGCAGTTACCGACCAGGGGAGCTGTTTTTT.

The V gene is TRBV11-3, the J gene TRBJ1-2; D remains ambiguous. Germline values: CDR1 SGHNT, CDR2 YENEEA. Trimming removed 7 bases from V and 5 bases from J, with 23 bases in between. The CDR3 extends over 16 amino acids. The CDR3 protein is CASTLISTGGIYGYTF. The DNA for the CDR3 is TGTGCCAGCACCCTTATTTCGACGGGTGGCATTTATGGCTACACCTTC.

In its sample, this clonotype was seen many times. V is TRBV13 and J is TRBJ2-3; 8 bases are shared with TRBD2. Germline trimming cut 4 bases from V and 3 bases from J; bases unmatched to any gene: 9. The CDR3 spans 16 residues. The germline CDR1 and CDR2 sequences are PRHDT and FYEKMQ (reference sequence). This CDR3 is CASSSGGGPATDTQYF. In DNA, the CDR3 is TGTGCCAGCAGCTCCGGGGGGGGCCCGGCGACAGATACGCAGTATTTT.

This clonotype was recorded many times. The chain joins TRBV20-1 to TRBJ1-2; 9 nucleotides agree with TRBD1. Per the germline V gene, CDR1 is DFQATT and CDR2 is SNEGSKA (reference sequence). CDR3 length: 13 residues. V lost 6 bases and J lost 8; bases outside the gene matches: 10. CDR3: CSAKTQGAGGYTF. The CDR3 DNA sequence: TGCAGTGCGAAAACACAGGGGGCTGGAGGCTACACCTTC.

The V gene is TRBV2, the J gene TRBJ1-6; D remains unclear. Germline V lookup: CDR1 SNHLY, CDR2 FYNNEI. This CDR3 has 16 residues. The ends were cut back, 2 bases at V and 0 bases at J, with 8 bases in the middle. CDR3 sequence (DNA): TGTGCCAGCAGTGAATCGGTGATCTCCTATAATTCACCCCTCCACTTT. It yields the protein CASSESVISYNSPLHF.

The chain has TRBV9 and TRBJ2-3; D is unresolved. V was shortened by 10 bases and J by 2 bases, with 11 bases between the two germline ends. Per germline, CDR1 SGDLS and CDR2 YYNGEE. This CDR3 spans 12 amino acids. In DNA form, the CDR3 reads TGTGCCTACAACTACGCCACAGATACGCAGTATTTT. It translates to CAYNYATDTQYF.

With regard to this clonotype: A single base separates this from a much larger clone, so it may be a read error. The chain employs TRBV12-3 or TRBV12-4 and TRBJ1-2, with TRBD1 identical over 8 bases. The CDR3 is 16 residues long. The DNA for the CDR3 is TGTGCCGGCAGTTTGCGGGAGCAGGGGGCGGGCTATGGCTACACCTTC. Translated, it gives CAGSLREQGAGYGYTF.

J is TRBJ1-2 and V is TRBV7-9; no reliable D call. V was trimmed by 5 bases and J by 2 bases, leaving 6 bases between them. The germline CDR1 and CDR2 sequences are SEHNR and FQNEAQ (reference sequence). This CDR3 is built from 12 residues. For the CDR3, the DNA is TGTGCCAGCAGCCATGAGAACTATGGCTACACCTTC. The encoded protein is CASSHENYGYTF.

Many counts were recorded for this clonotype. The CDR3 nucleotides are TGCAGTGCTAGCTTCGGGACAGAACCTCCCGAGCAGTACTTC. The encoded protein is CSASFGTEPPEQYF. The chain joins TRBV20-1 to TRBJ2-7; 7 bases match TRBD1. After removal of 3 bases from V and 6 bases from J, the junction contained 11 bases not matched to a gene. CDR1 and CDR2 from the germline V gene are DFQATT and SNEGSKA (reference sequence). CDR3 length: 14 residues.

The V and J genes are TRBV7-6 and TRBJ1-4; a possible D gene is TRBD1 (5 bases). Trimming shortened V by 1 base and J by 2 bases, and 14 bases separated the two germline ends. The germline V gene encodes CDR1 SGHVS and CDR2 FNYEAQ. The CDR3 is 17 residues long. The CDR3 DNA reads TGTGCCAGCAGCTTAGTGAGAAGGCAGGGTACTAATGAAAAACTGTTTTTT. It encodes CASSLVRRQGTNEKLFF.

This clonotype was observed at least ten times. This rearrangement joins TRBV4-2 to TRBJ1-2, with D hard to call. The CDR3 spans 14 residues. Germline values: CDR1 LGHNA, CDR2 YNFKEQ. The germline V and J ends were trimmed by 0 bases and 8 bases, with 13 bases remaining between them. The CDR3 here is CASSQEGSDRGYTF. CDR3 nucleotides: TGTGCCAGCAGCCAAGAAGGCTCGGATCGGGGCTACACCTTC.

The chain is built from TRBV12-3 or TRBV12-4 and TRBJ2-5, with D perhaps matching TRBD1 (5 bases). This CDR3 has 17 amino acids. V was trimmed by 6 bases and J by 7 bases, leaving 27 bases between them. CDR3 amino acids: CASRTREKRNDVGTQYF. The CDR3 DNA reads TGTGCCAGCAGGACCAGGGAAAAGAGGAACGACGTGGGGACCCAGTACTTC.